This is a list of T cell receptor beta chains from one sample in a study of cytomegalovirus exposure and HLA in healthy donors. Some clones are missing from TCRdb's copy, which holds only in-frame ones; the method was immunoSEQ multiplex PCR. The data show fewer than 200,000 clones, with roughly 67% seen just once and approximately 5.4% held by the top ten. The specimen was PBMCs. The source of these receptors is a woman between 18 and 30 years old in good health and CMV-seropositive. CDR3s include the opening cysteine and the closing phenylalanine or tryptophan. The order of the fields is J gene, CDR3 length, clone size, D gene, V gene, CDR3 DNA, CDR3 protein. The D gene is left open where the match is weak. Clone size appears in some rows only: once, few, many, or a class for an expanded clone.

>TRBJ2-7|14|NA|TRBD1|TRBV6-6
TGTGCCAGCGCCAGGGACAGGGGGCTCTACGAGCAGTACTTC
CASARDRGLYEQYF
>TRBJ1-5|16|NA|TRBD1|TRBV7-2
TGTGCCAGCAGCATATATTATGGACAGGGGAATCAGCCCCAGCATTTT
CASSIYYGQGNQPQHF
>TRBJ1-4|13|NA|NA|TRBV30
TGTGCCTGGATGTTCCGGGGGAATGAAAAACTGTTTTTT
CAWMFRGNEKLFF
>TRBJ1-6|14|NA|NA|TRBV13
TGTGCCAGCAGCTTAGAGGGGGAGGGATCACCCCTCCACTTT
CASSLEGEGSPLHF
>TRBJ2-2|17|few|TRBD2|TRBV4-3
TGCGCCAGCAGCCAAGGTTCTGCGGGGGGGCATGTCGGGGAGCTGTTTTTT
CASSQGSAGGHVGELFF
>TRBJ2-5|15|NA|NA|TRBV11-2
TGTGCCAGCAGCTTATCCTCGACTAGTCAAGAGACCCAGTACTTC
CASSLSSTSQETQYF
>TRBJ2-7|19|NA|TRBD2|TRBV7-2
TGTGCCAGCAGCTTAGTCGGGACTAGCGGGGGGGCTGTCCGCGGGGAGCAGTACTTC
CASSLVGTSGGAVRGEQYF
>TRBJ2-7|13|NA|TRBD1|TRBV5-4
TGTGCCAGCAGCCAGGGACAGAAGGACGAGCAGTACTTC
CASSQGQKDEQYF
>TRBJ2-7|16|NA|TRBD2|TRBV9
TGTGCCAGCAGCGTAGATCGGACTAGCCGGTCCTACGAGCAGTACTTC
CASSVDRTSRSYEQYF
>TRBJ2-5|15|NA|TRBD1|TRBV6-1
TGTGCCAGCAGTGAAACCATAGACAGGGAAGAGACCCAGTACTTC
CASSETIDREETQYF
>TRBJ1-6|18|few|NA|TRBV5-1
TGCGCCAGCAGCTTGGCCGGGACCGGGAGCTCCTATAATTCACCCCTCCACTTT
CASSLAGTGSSYNSPLHF
>TRBJ1-1|19|once|NA|TRBV19
TGTGCCAGTAGTCGGGACTCCCGAGCAACCTCACCCTTGAACACTGAAGCTTTCTTT
CASSRDSRATSPLNTEAFF
>TRBJ1-1|14|once|NA|TRBV5-1
TGCGCCAGCAGCTTTGACGGGGGGAACACTGAAGCTTTCTTT
CASSFDGGNTEAFF
>TRBJ2-1|14|NA|TRBD2|TRBV4-2
TGTGCCAGCAGCCGAGGACTAGCTCGTCGAGAGCAGTTCTTC
CASSRGLARREQFF
>TRBJ1-4|17|NA|NA|TRBV4-2
TGTGCCAGCAGCCAAGGGGATGGGGGAGGGGGTAATGAAAAACTGTTTTTT
CASSQGDGGGGNEKLFF
>TRBJ2-1|16|NA|TRBD2|TRBV4-3
TGCGCCAGCAGCCAAGTGCCAGCGGGGGAATACAATGAGCAGTTCTTC
CASSQVPAGEYNEQFF